The rows below give T cell receptor beta chains drawn from one sample of a study of T cell repertoires in cytomegalovirus infection. Their cognate antigens are unknown. TCRdb analysed the reads with MiXCR anew, one entry per CDR3 protein. This sample has approximately 1,000,000 distinct CDR3 sequences; around a third occur once, and the top ten carry more than 12%. Sample: cultured CD8+ T cells from PBMCs, taken from culture after CMV antigen stimulation. The receptors come from a human donor in good health (CMV status not recorded). Some clones in this sample may be carry-over from other donors' samples. Each CDR3 is given with its conserved first and last residue. D genes are given only for firm matches. Where a row states a size, it is once, few, many or the class of an expanded clone; other rows omit it.

j_call v_call d_call clone_size cdr3_aa cdr3_nt
TRBJ1-3 TRBV25-1 TRBD1 once CASSALRGTDGNTIYF TGTGCCAGCAGTGCCCTCAGGGGGACAGACGGAAACACCATATATTTT
TRBJ2-3 TRBV5-1 TRBD1 . CASSLEAGGFTDTQYF TGCGCCAGCAGCTTGGAGGCAGGGGGCTTCACAGATACGCAGTATTTT
TRBJ2-5 TRBV11-2 TRBD2 few CASRTSGGQETQYF TGTGCCAGCAGGACTAGCGGGGGTCAAGAGACCCAGTACTTC
TRBJ2-1 TRBV7-2 . . CASSLRGYHEQFF TGTGCCAGCAGCTTGCGGGGTTACCATGAGCAGTTCTTC
TRBJ1-2 TRBV20-1 . . CSARGEADLYGYTF TGCAGTGCTAGAGGGGAGGCGGACCTCTATGGCTACACCTTC
TRBJ1-1 TRBV9 . . CASSSRLGAFF TGTGCCAGCAGCTCACGTCTTGGAGCTTTCTTT
TRBJ2-7 TRBV7-4 . few CASSLPLDLEQYF TGTGCCAGCAGCCTACCGCTGGACCTCGAGCAGTACTTC
TRBJ2-2 TRBV6-5 TRBD1 few CASSYSDRGNTGELFF TGTGCCAGCAGTTACTCAGACAGGGGGAACACCGGGGAGCTGTTTTTT
TRBJ1-1 TRBV19 . . CASTLSPGFNTEAFF TGTGCCAGTACCCTCTCCCCGGGTTTTAACACTGAAGCTTTCTTT
TRBJ2-7 TRBV6-2/TRBV6-3 TRBD1 many CASSFLQTGQLSYEQYF TGTGCCAGCAGTTTCTTACAAACGGGACAGCTCTCCTACGAGCAGTACTTC
TRBJ1-1 TRBV5-4 . . CASSWGVRATEAFF TGTGCCAGCAGCTGGGGGGTCAGGGCCACTGAAGCTTTCTTT
TRBJ1-1 TRBV19 TRBD1 few CASSVPDRGRTEAFF TGTGCCAGTAGTGTTCCGGACAGGGGGCGGACTGAAGCTTTCTTT
TRBJ2-4 TRBV9 . . CASSTHRTGWGAKNIQYF TGTGCCAGCAGCACGCACCGAACGGGATGGGGAGCCAAAAACATTCAGTACTTC
TRBJ2-5 TRBV12-3/TRBV12-4 TRBD2 many CASSSGLAGSETQYF TGTGCCAGCAGTTCCGGACTAGCGGGGTCGGAGACCCAGTACTTC
TRBJ2-2 TRBV7-6 . few CASSPVSANTGELFF TGTGCCAGCAGCCCCGTGTCAGCGAACACCGGGGAGCTGTTTTTT
TRBJ2-7 TRBV11-1 TRBD1 many CASSFGTAPYEQYF TGTGCCAGCAGCTTCGGGACAGCTCCCTACGAGCAGTACTTC
TRBJ1-2 TRBV10-3 . few CAIRDPDNLYGYTF TGTGCCATCAGGGACCCCGACAACCTCTATGGCTACACCTTC
TRBJ2-3 TRBV19 TRBD2 . CASTLAGYTDTQYF TGTGCCAGTACCTTAGCGGGGTACACAGATACGCAGTATTTT
TRBJ2-5 TRBV20-1 TRBD1 . CSASGVTGGGLAGETQYF TGCAGTGCTAGTGGTGTGACAGGGGGCGGTCTAGCGGGAGAGACCCAGTACTTC
TRBJ2-5 TRBV29-1 . . CSVEPHSVQETQYF TGCAGCGTTGAACCCCATTCAGTCCAAGAGACCCAGTACTTC
TRBJ1-2 TRBV20-1 . . CSAPRRTLQNYGYTF TGCAGTGCCCCGCGGCGGACACTTCAAAACTATGGCTACACCTTC
TRBJ1-2 TRBV4-1 . . CASSQGSYYGYTF TGCGCCAGCAGCCAAGGTTCATACTATGGCTACACCTTC
TRBJ1-4 TRBV4-1 . . CASSKGGDEKLFF TGCGCCAGCAGCAAGGGGGGCGACGAAAAACTGTTTTTT
TRBJ1-1 TRBV7-9 . many CASSLGFTGYTEAFF TGTGCCAGCAGCTTAGGGTTTACAGGTTACACTGAAGCTTTCTTT
TRBJ2-6 TRBV29-1 . . CSVGRVSGANVLTF TGCAGCGTTGGAAGGGTCTCTGGGGCCAACGTCCTGACTTTC
TRBJ2-7 TRBV9 . . CASSDPTGFRDSYEQYF TGTGCCAGCAGCGACCCTACAGGATTCCGCGACTCCTACGAGCAGTACTTC
TRBJ1-1 TRBV19 . . CASSMGQGPEAFF TGTGCCAGTAGTATGGGCCAGGGCCCTGAAGCTTTCTTT
TRBJ2-1 TRBV5-1 . . CASSFALGFPYNEQFF TGCGCCAGCAGCTTCGCCCTCGGGTTCCCCTACAATGAGCAGTTCTTC
TRBJ1-1 TRBV12-3/TRBV12-4 TRBD1 . CASPPDRLGEAFF TGTGCCAGCCCACCGGACAGGCTAGGTGAAGCTTTCTTT
TRBJ1-1 TRBV18 . . CASSPPSPAFKGPSNTEAFF TGTGCCAGCTCACCACCGTCCCCGGCTTTTAAGGGACCTTCGAACACTGAAGCTTTCTTT
TRBJ2-1 TRBV15 TRBD2 . CATSKRGGGDEQFF TGTGCCACCAGCAAGCGGGGGGGGGGAGATGAGCAGTTCTTC
TRBJ2-7 TRBV6-1 . few CASSPVSTYYEQYF TGTGCCAGCTCTCCGGTGAGCACTTACTACGAGCAGTACTTC
TRBJ2-1 TRBV18 . . CASSTGTRSSYNEQFF TGTGCCAGCTCGACCGGGACAAGGTCTTCCTACAATGAGCAGTTCTTC
TRBJ1-1 TRBV12-5 TRBD1 many CASGLGQGKAFF TGTGCTAGTGGTTTGGGACAGGGAAAAGCTTTCTTT
TRBJ1-2 TRBV7-2 . many CASIVKGGYTF TGTGCCAGCATCGTAAAGGGGGGCTACACCTTC
TRBJ1-2 TRBV18 . . CASSPWAGEGEDNGYTF TGTGCCAGCTCACCATGGGCAGGGGAAGGAGAGGACAATGGCTACACCTTC
TRBJ1-5 TRBV7-2 . many CASSLKALNQPQHF TGTGCCAGCAGCTTAAAGGCCCTCAATCAGCCCCAGCATTTT
TRBJ1-1 TRBV6-5 . . CASTRGGRAEAFF TGTGCCAGCACCCGGGGGGGGCGAGCTGAAGCTTTCTTT
TRBJ2-1 TRBV6-6 . few CASSYLRGRSYNEQFF TGTGCCAGCAGTTACCTCAGGGGAAGATCCTACAATGAGCAGTTCTTC
TRBJ2-1 TRBV7-3 . few CASSLNGGDYNEQFF TGTGCCAGCAGCTTAAATGGCGGGGACTACAATGAGCAGTTCTTC
TRBJ2-2 TRBV29-1 . few CSVVTGNGELFF TGCAGCGTTGTTACGGGCAACGGGGAGCTGTTTTTT
TRBJ1-3 TRBV12-5 . . CASGSLIGFGNTIYF TGTGCTAGTGGTTCCTTAATCGGTTTTGGAAACACCATATATTTT
TRBJ2-1 TRBV5-7 . . CASSLAFSEGPLYNEQFF TGTGCCAGCAGCTTGGCCTTTTCAGAGGGCCCACTATACAATGAGCAGTTCTTC
TRBJ2-5 TRBV7-2 . many CASSLVWTAQETQYF TGTGCCAGCAGCTTAGTCTGGACAGCACAAGAGACCCAGTACTTC
TRBJ2-1 TRBV6-1 TRBD1 few CASSEPTGGSYNEQFF TGTGCCAGCAGTGAACCCACAGGGGGCTCTTACAATGAGCAGTTCTTC
TRBJ1-1 TRBV6-6 . . CASSQQRVTEAFF TGTGCCAGCAGTCAGCAAAGGGTGACTGAAGCTTTCTTT
TRBJ2-1 TRBV6-2/TRBV6-3 . few CASSTRERGNEQFF TGTGCCAGTTCGACCAGAGAGAGGGGGAATGAGCAGTTCTTC
TRBJ1-1 TRBV19 TRBD1 . CASTRTGVLNTEAFF TGTGCCAGTACCAGGACAGGGGTGTTAAACACTGAAGCTTTCTTT
TRBJ2-3 TRBV10-3 . . CAIRTRTDTQYF TGTGCCATCAGGACTCGCACAGATACGCAGTATTTT
TRBJ1-1 TRBV7-6 . few CASSLGYTGTNEAFF TGTGCCAGCAGCTTAGGGTACACAGGAACCAATGAAGCTTTCTTT
TRBJ2-2 TRBV27 . . CASSFLGLSNTGELFF TGTGCCAGCAGTTTCCTTGGACTATCGAACACCGGGGAGCTGTTTTTT